These 4 T cell receptor beta chains originate from one sample sequenced in a study of Graves' ophthalmopathy and Graves' hyperthyroidism. The sequenced template was RNA, covering the TCR beta CDR3 region. First-round RT-PCR used HTBI primers; second-round multiplex PCR followed. TCRdb itself ran the multiplex PCR reads through MiXCR, one entry per CDR3 protein. Counted here are approximately 160,000 distinct CDR3 sequences, 35% to 45% occurring once; the ten biggest clones make up roughly 8.9%. The sequenced sample consisted of peripheral blood. The receptors shown here come from a man aged 30 to 39 with Graves' ophthalmopathy.

This clonotype was picked up many times. The V gene is TRBV5-6, the J gene TRBJ2-7; the D gene is possibly TRBD2 (6 bases). V was pared by 3 bases and J by 5 bases, with 15 bases between. The CDR3 loop spans 14 amino acids. Germline values: CDR1 SGHDT, CDR2 YYEEEE. The CDR3: CASSSGGALNEQYF. DNA for the CDR3: TGTGCCAGCAGCTCTGGAGGGGCCCTTAACGAGCAGTACTTC.

At least ten counts were recorded for this clonotype. V gene TRBV28 combines with J gene TRBJ2-3; 7 positions agree with TRBD1. The length of the CDR3 is 16 residues. Per the germline V gene, CDR1 is MDHEN and CDR2 is SYDVKM. Unmatched junction bases numbered 14, after V lost 9 bases and J lost 2 bases. This CDR3 reads CASKLRGTAPTDTQYF. DNA of the CDR3: TGTGCCAGTAAATTGAGGGGGACAGCCCCCACAGATACGCAGTATTTT.

The sample holds many counts of this clonotype. V is TRBV28 and J is TRBJ1-2; the D is unclear. The V gene lost 5 bases and the J gene lost 7 bases, with 17 bases spanning the gap. There are 14 residues in the CDR3. The germline gives CDR1 MDHEN, CDR2 SYDVKM. The CDR3 sequence: CASSLTPKAPGYTF. CDR3 DNA: TGTGCCAGCAGTCTTACCCCCAAGGCCCCTGGCTACACCTTC.

The chain recombines TRBV7-9 with TRBJ2-5; possibly TRBD1 for D (5 bases). The CDR3 has 14 amino acids. Per the germline V gene, CDR1 is SEHNR and CDR2 is FQNEAQ (reference sequence). V was cut by 9 bases and J by 4 bases, with 18 bases left in between. As DNA, the CDR3 is TGTGCCAGTTCCCTGGGGCTTTGGGGAGAGACCCAGTACTTC. Protein: CASSLGLWGETQYF.